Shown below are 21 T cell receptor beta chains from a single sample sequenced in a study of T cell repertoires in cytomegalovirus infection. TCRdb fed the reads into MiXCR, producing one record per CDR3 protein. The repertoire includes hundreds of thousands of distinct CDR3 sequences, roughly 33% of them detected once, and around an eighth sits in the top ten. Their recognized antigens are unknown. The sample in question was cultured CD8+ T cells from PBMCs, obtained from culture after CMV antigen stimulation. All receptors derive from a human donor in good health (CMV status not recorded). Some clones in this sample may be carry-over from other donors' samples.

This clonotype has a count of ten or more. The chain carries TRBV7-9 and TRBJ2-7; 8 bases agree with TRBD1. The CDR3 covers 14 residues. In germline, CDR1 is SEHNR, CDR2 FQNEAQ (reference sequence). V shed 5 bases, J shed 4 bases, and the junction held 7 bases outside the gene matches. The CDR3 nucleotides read TGTGCCAGCAGCCCAGGGGGCTTGAATTACGAGCAGTACTTC. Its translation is CASSPGGLNYEQYF.

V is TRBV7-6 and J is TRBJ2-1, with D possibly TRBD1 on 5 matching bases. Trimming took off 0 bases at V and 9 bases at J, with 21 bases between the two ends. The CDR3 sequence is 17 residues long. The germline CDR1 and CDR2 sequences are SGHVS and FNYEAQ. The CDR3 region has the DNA TGTGCCAGCAGCTTAGCAGAAAGCAGGGCACCTTTCTCTGAGCAGTTCTTC. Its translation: CASSLAESRAPFSEQFF.

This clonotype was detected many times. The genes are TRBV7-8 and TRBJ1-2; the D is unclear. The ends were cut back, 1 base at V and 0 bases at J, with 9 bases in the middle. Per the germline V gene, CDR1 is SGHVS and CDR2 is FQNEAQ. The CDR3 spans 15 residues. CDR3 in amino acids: CASSLVAGPNYGYTF. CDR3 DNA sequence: TGTGCCAGCAGCTTAGTGGCAGGCCCTAACTATGGCTACACCTTC.

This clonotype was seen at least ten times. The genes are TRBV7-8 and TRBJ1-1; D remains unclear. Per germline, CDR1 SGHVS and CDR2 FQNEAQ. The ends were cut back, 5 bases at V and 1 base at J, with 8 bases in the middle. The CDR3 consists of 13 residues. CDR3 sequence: CASSAWGNTEAFF. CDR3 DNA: TGTGCCAGCAGCGCCTGGGGGAACACTGAAGCTTTCTTT.

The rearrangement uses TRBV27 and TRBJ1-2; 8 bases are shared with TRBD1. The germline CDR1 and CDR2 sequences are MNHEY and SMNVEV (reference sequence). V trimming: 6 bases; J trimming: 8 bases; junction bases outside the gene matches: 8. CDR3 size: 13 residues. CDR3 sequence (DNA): TGTGCCAGCAGCCGGGACAGGTCGAAAGGCTACACCTTC. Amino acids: CASSRDRSKGYTF.

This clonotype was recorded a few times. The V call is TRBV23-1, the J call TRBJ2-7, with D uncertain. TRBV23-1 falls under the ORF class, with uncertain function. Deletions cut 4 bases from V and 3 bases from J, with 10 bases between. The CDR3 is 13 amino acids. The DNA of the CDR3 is TGCGCCAGCAGTCCAGTCGTTGTCTACGAGCAGTACTTC. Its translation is CASSPVVVYEQYF.

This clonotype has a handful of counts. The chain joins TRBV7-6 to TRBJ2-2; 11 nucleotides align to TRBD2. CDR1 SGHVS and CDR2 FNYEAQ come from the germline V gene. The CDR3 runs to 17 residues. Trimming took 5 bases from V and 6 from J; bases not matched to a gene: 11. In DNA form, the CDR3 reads TGTGCCAGCAGCCCGGAGGCTAGCGGGGGGTATGCCGGGGAGCTGTTTTTT. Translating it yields CASSPEASGGYAGELFF.

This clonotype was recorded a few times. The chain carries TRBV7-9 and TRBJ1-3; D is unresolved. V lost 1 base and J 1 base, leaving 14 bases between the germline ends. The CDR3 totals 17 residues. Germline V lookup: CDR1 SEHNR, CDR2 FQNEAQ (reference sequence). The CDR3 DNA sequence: TGTGCCAGCAGCTTAGGGCGCGGCGGGGTTTCTGGAAACACCATATATTTT. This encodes CASSLGRGGVSGNTIYF.

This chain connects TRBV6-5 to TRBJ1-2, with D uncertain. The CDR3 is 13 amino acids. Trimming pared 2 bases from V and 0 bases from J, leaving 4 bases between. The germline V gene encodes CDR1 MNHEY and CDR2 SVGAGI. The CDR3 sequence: CASSYDPNYGYTF. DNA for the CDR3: TGTGCCAGCAGTTACGACCCTAACTATGGCTACACCTTC.

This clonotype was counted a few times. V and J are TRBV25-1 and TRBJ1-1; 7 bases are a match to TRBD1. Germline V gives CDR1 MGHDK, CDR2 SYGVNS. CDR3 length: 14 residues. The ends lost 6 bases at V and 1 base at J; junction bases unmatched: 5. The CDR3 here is CASRNRGWNTEAFF. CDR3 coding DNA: TGTGCCAGCAGAAACAGGGGCTGGAACACTGAAGCTTTCTTT.

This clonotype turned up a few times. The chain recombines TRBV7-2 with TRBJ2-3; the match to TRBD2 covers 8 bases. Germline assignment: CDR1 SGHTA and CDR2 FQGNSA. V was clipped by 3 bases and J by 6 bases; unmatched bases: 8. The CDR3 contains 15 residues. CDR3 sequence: CASSLRRGAADTQYF. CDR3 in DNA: TGTGCCAGCAGCTTGAGGCGGGGGGCCGCGGATACGCAGTATTTT.

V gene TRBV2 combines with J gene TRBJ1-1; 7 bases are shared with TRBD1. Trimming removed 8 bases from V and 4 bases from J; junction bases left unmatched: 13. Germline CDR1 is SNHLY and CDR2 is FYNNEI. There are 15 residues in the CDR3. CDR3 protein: CASETGRGSVTEAFF. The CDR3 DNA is TGTGCCAGCGAGACAGGGAGAGGTTCTGTCACTGAAGCTTTCTTT.

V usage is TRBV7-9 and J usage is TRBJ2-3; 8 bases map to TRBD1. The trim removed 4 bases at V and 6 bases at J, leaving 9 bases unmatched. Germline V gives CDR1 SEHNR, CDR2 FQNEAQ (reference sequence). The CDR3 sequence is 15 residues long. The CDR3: CASSSRTGPGDTQYF. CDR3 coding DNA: TGTGCCAGCAGCTCGAGGACAGGGCCGGGGGATACGCAGTATTTT.

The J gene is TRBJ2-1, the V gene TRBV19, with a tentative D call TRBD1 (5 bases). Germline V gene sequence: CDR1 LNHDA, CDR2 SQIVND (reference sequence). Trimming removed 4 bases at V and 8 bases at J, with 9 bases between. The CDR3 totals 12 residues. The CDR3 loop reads CASSTSGYEQFF. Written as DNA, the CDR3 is TGTGCCAGTAGTACGTCAGGGTATGAGCAGTTCTTC.

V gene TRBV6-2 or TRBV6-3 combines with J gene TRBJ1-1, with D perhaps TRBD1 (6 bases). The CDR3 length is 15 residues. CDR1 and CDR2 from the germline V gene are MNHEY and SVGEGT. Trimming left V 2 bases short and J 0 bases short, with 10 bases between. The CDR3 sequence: CASSYTYRVNTEAFF. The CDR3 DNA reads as TGTGCCAGCAGTTACACTTACAGGGTGAACACTGAAGCTTTCTTT.

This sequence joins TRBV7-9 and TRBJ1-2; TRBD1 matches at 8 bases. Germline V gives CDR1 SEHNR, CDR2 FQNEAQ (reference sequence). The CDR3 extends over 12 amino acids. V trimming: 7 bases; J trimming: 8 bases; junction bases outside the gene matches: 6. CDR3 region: CASIDRGRGYTF. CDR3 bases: TGTGCCAGCATCGACAGGGGAAGGGGCTACACCTTC.

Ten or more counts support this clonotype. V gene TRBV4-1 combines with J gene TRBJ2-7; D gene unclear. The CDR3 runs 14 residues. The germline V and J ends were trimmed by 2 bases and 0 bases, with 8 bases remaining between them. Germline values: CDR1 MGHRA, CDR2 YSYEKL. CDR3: CASSQYTGSYEQYF. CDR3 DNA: TGCGCCAGCAGCCAATACACCGGCTCCTACGAGCAGTACTTC.

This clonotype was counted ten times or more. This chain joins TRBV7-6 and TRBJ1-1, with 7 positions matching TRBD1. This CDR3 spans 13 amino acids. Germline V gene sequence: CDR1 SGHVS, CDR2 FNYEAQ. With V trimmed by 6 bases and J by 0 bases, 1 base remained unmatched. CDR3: CASRTGMNTEAFF. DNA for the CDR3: TGTGCCAGCAGGACAGGGATGAACACTGAAGCTTTCTTT.

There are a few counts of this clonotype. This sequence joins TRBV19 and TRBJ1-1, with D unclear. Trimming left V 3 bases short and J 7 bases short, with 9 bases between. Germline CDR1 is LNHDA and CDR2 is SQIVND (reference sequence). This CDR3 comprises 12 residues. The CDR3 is CASSIFQSEAFF. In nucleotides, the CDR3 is TGTGCCAGTAGTATTTTCCAAAGTGAAGCTTTCTTT. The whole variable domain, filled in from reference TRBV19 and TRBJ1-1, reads DGGITQSPKYLFRKEGQNVTLSCEQNLNHDAMYWYRQDPGQGLRLIYYSQIVNDFQKGDIAEGYSVSREKKESFPLTVTSAQKNPTAFYLCASSIFQSEAFFGQGTRLTVV.

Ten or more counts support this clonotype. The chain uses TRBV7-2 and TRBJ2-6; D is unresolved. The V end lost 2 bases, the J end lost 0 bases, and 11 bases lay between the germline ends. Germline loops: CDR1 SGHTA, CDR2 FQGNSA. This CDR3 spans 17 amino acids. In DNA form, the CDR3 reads TGTGCCAGCAGCTTAAGGTTACAGTTCTCTGGGGCCAACGTCCTGACTTTC. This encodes CASSLRLQFSGANVLTF.

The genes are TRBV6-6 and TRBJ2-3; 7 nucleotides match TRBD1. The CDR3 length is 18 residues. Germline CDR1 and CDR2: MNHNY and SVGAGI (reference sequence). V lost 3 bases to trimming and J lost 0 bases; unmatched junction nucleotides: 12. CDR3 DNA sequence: TGTGCCAGCAGTTATCCAACAGGGGCCCCACTTAGCACAGATACGCAGTATTTT. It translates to CASSYPTGAPLSTDTQYF.